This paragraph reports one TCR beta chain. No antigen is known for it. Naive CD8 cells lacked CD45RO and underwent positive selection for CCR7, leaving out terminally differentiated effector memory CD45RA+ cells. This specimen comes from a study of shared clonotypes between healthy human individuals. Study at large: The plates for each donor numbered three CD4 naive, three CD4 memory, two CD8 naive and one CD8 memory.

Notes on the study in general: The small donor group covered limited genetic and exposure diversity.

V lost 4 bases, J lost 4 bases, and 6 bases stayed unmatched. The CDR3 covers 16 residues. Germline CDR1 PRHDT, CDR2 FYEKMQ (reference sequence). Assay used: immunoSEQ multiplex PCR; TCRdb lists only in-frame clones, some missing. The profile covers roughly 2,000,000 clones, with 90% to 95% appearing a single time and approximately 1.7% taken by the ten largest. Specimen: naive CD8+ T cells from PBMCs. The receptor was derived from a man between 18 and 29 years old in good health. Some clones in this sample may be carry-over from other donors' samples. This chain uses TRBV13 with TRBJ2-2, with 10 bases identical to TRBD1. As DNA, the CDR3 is TGTGCCAGCAGCTCAGAGGGGACAGGGGTCACCGGGGAGCTGTTTTTT. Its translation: CASSSEGTGVTGELFF.